Shown below are 28 T cell receptor beta chains from a single sample sequenced in a study of blood T cell repertoires in COVID-19. Clones were read by immunoSEQ multiplex PCR, and TCRdb kept only the in-frame ones, dropping some. The data show around 180,000 clones, approximately 85% seen once. The specimen was PBMCs or T cells enriched from blood (not recorded which). All receptors derive from a young woman who had recovered from COVID-19.

The chain combines TRBV6-5 with TRBJ2-7; 8 nucleotides agree with TRBD2. The CDR3 loop spans 15 amino acids. V dropped 6 bases and J dropped 3; count of bases not matched to a gene: 10. Germline CDR1 is MNHEY and CDR2 is SVGAGI. CDR3 bases: TGTGCCAGCAGGCCTCGGTTTAGCGGGAACTACGAGCAGTACTTC. It codes for CASRPRFSGNYEQYF.

This clone appeared once. This chain links TRBV5-1 with TRBJ2-5, with D unclear. V lost 4 bases and J 6 bases, leaving 13 bases between the germline ends. Germline assignment: CDR1 SGHRS and CDR2 YFSETQ. This CDR3 comprises 13 residues. The CDR3 coding sequence is TGCGCCAGCAGCCCTCAAAATGAGAAGACCCAGTACTTC. Its translation: CASSPQNEKTQYF.

A single count supports this clone. The CDR3 bases are TGTGCCAGCAGCTTAGATGGGACTAGCGGGAGGGCAAGCTACAATGAGCAGTTCTTC. Translation gives CASSLDGTSGRASYNEQFF. This chain joins TRBV7-2 and TRBJ2-1, with TRBD2 identical over 16 bases. The CDR3 runs to 19 residues. The J segment lost 3 bases and the V segment lost 1 base, leaving 6 bases of the junction unmatched. CDR1 and CDR2 from the germline V gene are SGHTA and FQGNSA.

This clone is a singleton in its sample. This CDR3 is also generated by other DNA sequences in the sample. V and J are TRBV5-5 and TRBJ1-2, with D unresolved. The CDR3 has 13 amino acids. The ends were cut back, 3 bases at V and 2 bases at J, with 8 bases in the middle. CDR1 is SGHKS, CDR2 YYEKEE, per germline (reference sequence). The CDR3 region has the DNA TGTGCCAGCAGCTCCCCGGGAAACTATGGCTACACCTTC. Translating gives CASSSPGNYGYTF.

V usage is TRBV11-3 and J usage is TRBJ2-5; the D gene is possibly TRBD1 (6 bases). The CDR3 sequence is 14 residues long. The germline V gene encodes CDR1 SGHNT and CDR2 YENEEA. Trimming stripped 1 base from V and 3 bases from J, with 9 bases between. CDR3 protein: CASSLGRDKETQYF. CDR3 nucleotide sequence: TGTGCCAGCAGCTTAGGAAGGGACAAAGAGACCCAGTACTTC. The whole variable domain, filled in from reference TRBV11-3 and TRBJ2-5, reads EAGVVQSPRYKIIEKKQPVAFWCNPISGHNTLYWYLQNLGQGPELLIRYENEEAVDDSQLPKDRFSAERLKGVDSTLKIQPAELGDSAVYLCASSLGRDKETQYFGPGTRLLVL.

This clone was detected only once. V and J are TRBV4-1 and TRBJ2-7, with TRBD1 matching 7 bases. This CDR3 contains 14 residues. From germline, CDR1 is MGHRA and CDR2 YSYEKL. Trimming cost V 4 bases and J 5 bases; bases outside gene matches: 8. The CDR3 sequence: CASSPPGTDDEQYF. The CDR3 bases are TGCGCCAGCAGCCCCCCCGGGACAGACGACGAGCAGTACTTC.

The chain carries TRBV6-5 and TRBJ2-5, with 10 nucleotides matching TRBD1. V lost 2 bases, J lost 5 bases, and 8 bases stayed unmatched. Per the germline V gene, CDR1 is MNHEY and CDR2 is SVGAGI. The CDR3 totals 16 residues. DNA for the CDR3: TGTGCCAGCAGTTACGATCCCGGACAGGGGGAGGAGACCCAGTACTTC. Its translation: CASSYDPGQGEETQYF.

V gene TRBV7-8 combines with J gene TRBJ2-7, with D perhaps matching TRBD1 (6 bases). Germline lookup yields CDR1 SGHVS and CDR2 FQNEAQ. This CDR3 is built from 14 residues. The V end was cut by 1 base, the J end by 2 bases, with 9 bases between. The DNA of the CDR3 is TGTGCCAGCAGCTTAGGGGGGCGGACCTACGAGCAGTACTTC. Encoded protein: CASSLGGRTYEQYF.

The chain has TRBV5-5 and TRBJ2-7, with D maybe TRBD2 (5 bases). Germline V lookup: CDR1 SGHKS, CDR2 YYEKEE (reference sequence). The CDR3 is 15 amino acids. V shed 0 bases and J shed 3 bases, with 13 bases lying between them. The CDR3 nucleotides read TGTGCCAGCAGCTTGGCCGGGGTCGGAAGCTACGAGCAGTACTTC. Its protein product is CASSLAGVGSYEQYF.

The chain is built from TRBV5-8 and TRBJ2-5; 8 bases are a match to TRBD1. Per germline, CDR1 SGHTS and CDR2 YDEGEE. With V trimmed by 4 bases and J by 3 bases, 2 bases remained unmatched. The CDR3 loop spans 13 amino acids. The DNA for the CDR3 is TGTGCCAGCAGCGGGGGACAGGAAGAGACCCAGTACTTC. Translation: CASSGGQEETQYF. The full variable domain, rest sourced from reference TRBV5-8 and TRBJ2-5, is EAGVTQSPTHLIKTRGQQATLRCSPISGHTSVYWYQQALGLGLQFLLWYDEGEERNRGNFPPRFSGRQFPNYSSELNVNALELEDSALYLCASSGGQEETQYFGPGTRLLVL.

The chain uses TRBV10-3 and TRBJ1-1; D is undetermined. Germline loops: CDR1 ENHRY, CDR2 SYGVKD. Trimming pared 2 bases from V and 1 base from J, leaving 8 bases between. The CDR3 loop spans 14 amino acids. The CDR3 reads CAISENRGNTEAFF. CDR3 coding DNA: TGTGCCATCAGTGAGAATCGAGGGAACACTGAAGCTTTCTTT.

This sequence joins TRBV5-1 and TRBJ1-4; D perhaps matches TRBD1 (6 bases). Deletions cut 3 bases from V and 4 bases from J, with 10 bases between. This CDR3 region has 14 residues. CDR1 is SGHRS and CDR2 is YFSETQ in the germline V gene. The CDR3 DNA is TGCGCCAGCAGCTCTGGACAGTATAATGAAAAACTGTTTTTT. Translating it yields CASSSGQYNEKLFF. The variable domain in full, completed from reference TRBV5-1 and TRBJ1-4, reads KAGVTQTPRYLIKTRGQQVTLSCSPISGHRSVSWYQQTPGQGLQFLFEYFSETQRNKGNFPGRFSGRQFSNSRSEMNVSTLELGDSALYLCASSSGQYNEKLFFGSGTQLSVL.

CDR3 DNA: TGCGCCAGCAGCTTGACCAGTGGAAACACCATATATTTT. This codes for CASSLTSGNTIYF. This sequence joins TRBV5-1 and TRBJ1-3; D is unclear. Trimming removed 1 base from V and 3 bases from J, with 5 bases in between. This CDR3 comprises 13 residues. The germline V gene has CDR1 SGHRS and CDR2 YFSETQ.

V gene TRBV10-3 combines with J gene TRBJ1-6; D call uncertain. Germline values: CDR1 ENHRY, CDR2 SYGVKD. The CDR3 consists of 16 residues. V was shortened by 3 bases and J by 9 bases, with 18 bases between the two germline ends. The CDR3 DNA reads TGTGCCATCAGTGAATCGGCACCAAAGGAGGGTTCACCCCTCCACTTT. Protein: CAISESAPKEGSPLHF.

The rearrangement joins TRBV6-4 to TRBJ2-1; maybe TRBD2 (6 bases). The CDR3 contains 16 residues. Per germline, CDR1 MRHNA and CDR2 SNTAGT. V shed 4 bases and J shed 0 bases, with 13 bases lying between them. The CDR3 is CASSGTVAVSYNEQFF. The CDR3 region has the DNA TGTGCCAGCAGTGGAACGGTAGCGGTCTCCTACAATGAGCAGTTCTTC.

V gene TRBV6-1 combines with J gene TRBJ1-1; the D is unclear. V was pared by 2 bases and J by 1 base, with 2 bases between. CDR1 MNHNS and CDR2 SASEGT come from the germline V gene. The CDR3 consists of 12 residues. CDR3 in DNA: TGTGCCAGCAGTGAACAGAACACTGAAGCTTTCTTT. Encoded protein: CASSEQNTEAFF.

The rearrangement links TRBV28 to TRBJ2-3; 10 bases map to TRBD1. CDR1 and CDR2 (germline): MDHEN, SYDVKM. This CDR3 contains 14 residues. The V segment lost 5 bases and the J segment 5 bases; nucleotides outside the gene matches: 4. Written as DNA, the CDR3 is TGTGCCAGCAGTCTTGACAGGGGGCTAGATACGCAGTATTTT. The encoded protein is CASSLDRGLDTQYF.

The CDR3 here is CASSPRGTGYNYGYTF. The CDR3, as DNA: TGTGCCAGCAGCCCTCGCGGGACAGGGTATAACTATGGCTACACCTTC. This chain links TRBV5-5 with TRBJ1-2; 9 bases agree with TRBD1. Germline CDR1 reads SGHKS; CDR2 reads YYEKEE (reference sequence). The CDR3 sequence is 16 residues long. After removal of 4 bases from V and 1 base from J, the junction contained 8 bases not matched to a gene. Filled out from reference TRBV5-5 and TRBJ1-2, the complete variable domain reads DAGVTQSPTHLIKTRGQQVTLRCSPISGHKSVSWYQQVLGQGPQFIFQYYEKEERGRGNFPDRFSARQFPNYSSELNVNALLLGDSALYLCASSPRGTGYNYGYTFGSGTRLTVV.

The J gene is TRBJ2-7, the V gene TRBV19, with 8 bases fitting TRBD1. After removal of 4 bases from V and 3 bases from J, the junction contained 5 bases not matched to a gene. The CDR3 has 14 amino acids. The germline CDR1 and CDR2 sequences are LNHDA and SQIVND (reference sequence). In nucleotides, the CDR3 is TGTGCCAGTAGTACCGGCGACAGGGGCTACGAGCAGTACTTC. Its translation: CASSTGDRGYEQYF.

The rearrangement links TRBV18 to TRBJ2-7; TRBD2 matches 13 bases. Looked up from germline, CDR1 is KGHSH and CDR2 is LQKENI. J was trimmed by 4 bases and V by 4 bases; bases with no gene match: 10. There are 17 residues in the CDR3. The CDR3 reads CASSQNGLAGAGYEQYF. The CDR3, as DNA: TGTGCCAGCTCACAAAACGGACTAGCGGGAGCCGGATACGAGCAGTACTTC.

The V gene is TRBV5-1, the J gene TRBJ2-7; a possible D gene is TRBD2 (6 bases). From germline, CDR1 is SGHRS and CDR2 YFSETQ. CDR3 length: 14 amino acids. Trimming took 5 bases from V and 2 from J, leaving 14 bases between them. CDR3 sequence: CASREGPYPYEQYF. The CDR3 nucleotides are TGCGCCAGCAGGGAGGGGCCGTATCCCTACGAGCAGTACTTC.

This chain links TRBV28 with TRBJ2-2; 9 bases are shared with TRBD2. Germline values: CDR1 MDHEN, CDR2 SYDVKM. The CDR3 is 15 residues long. The J segment lost 5 bases and the V segment lost 8 bases, leaving 9 bases of the junction unmatched. The DNA of the CDR3 is TGTGCCAGCTGGGGCGGGAGGGCCCAGACCGGGGAGCTGTTTTTT. This translates into CASWGGRAQTGELFF.

V and J are TRBV7-9 and TRBJ2-4, with D maybe TRBD2 (5 bases). CDR1 is SEHNR, CDR2 FQNEAQ, per germline (reference sequence). This CDR3 comprises 18 residues. With 1 base removed from V and 8 bases from J, the gap between germline ends came to 24 bases. The CDR3 region has the DNA TGTGCCAGCAGCTTAGGTCGGGCTTTTACACAAAACGGGGACATTCAGTACTTC. Translated, it gives CASSLGRAFTQNGDIQYF.

A word on this clone: One end of the junction fails to match germline, which may point to a read error. The V call is TRBV6-1, the J call TRBJ2-6, with 8 bases fitting TRBD1. Looked up from germline, CDR1 is MNHNS and CDR2 is SASEGT. The CDR3 extends over 16 amino acids. For the CDR3, the DNA is TGTGCCTGCAGTGGACAGGGCGCGCGCGGGGCCAACGTCCTGACTTTC. It encodes CACSGQGARGANVLTF.

As DNA, the CDR3 is TGTGCCAGCAGTCCGACAGGGACGAACACTGAAGCTTTCTTT. It specifies CASSPTGTNTEAFF. J is TRBJ1-1 and V is TRBV27, with 7 nucleotides matching TRBD1. The germline gives CDR1 MNHEY, CDR2 SMNVEV (reference sequence). The V gene end was trimmed by 5 bases and the J gene end by 1 base; junction bases not matched to a gene: 4. This CDR3 contains 14 residues.

This clone is a singleton in its sample. The chain employs TRBV7-9 and TRBJ2-7; TRBD2 might be the D (5 bases). The CDR3 has 13 residues. Between the trimmed V and J ends, which lost 4 bases and 1 base, there was a span of 8 bases. The germline V gene has CDR1 SEHNR and CDR2 FQNEAQ (reference sequence). Here the CDR3 DNA reads TGTGCCAGCAGCTCGAGGGAGTCCTACGAGCAGTACTTC. It is translated as CASSSRESYEQYF.

This chain connects TRBV2 to TRBJ1-6; 7 bases are a match to TRBD1. The CDR3 has 18 residues. V lost 8 bases to trimming and J lost 0 bases; unmatched junction nucleotides: 13. In germline, CDR1 is SNHLY, CDR2 FYNNEI. In DNA form, the CDR3 reads TGTGCCAGCGCGATCGGCCGGGACAGAAGCTCCTATAATTCACCCCTCCACTTT. Encoded protein: CASAIGRDRSSYNSPLHF.

This chain links TRBV28 with TRBJ2-4; TRBD1 is a possible D gene (6 bases). Germline-derived CDR1 and CDR2 are MDHEN and SYDVKM. The CDR3 consists of 15 residues. V lost 7 bases and J 0 bases, leaving 13 bases between the germline ends. CDR3 residues: CASTHGQIAKNIQYF. The CDR3 DNA follows: TGTGCCAGCACCCACGGACAGATAGCCAAAAACATTCAGTACTTC.